This is a list of T cell receptor beta chains from one sample in a study of cytomegalovirus exposure and HLA in healthy donors. Assay used: immunoSEQ multiplex PCR; TCRdb lists only in-frame clones, some missing. The sample lists under 250,000 clones; just over 75% were seen once. Sequencing input: PBMCs. These receptor sequences come from a man younger than 40 in good health and CMV-seronegative. CDR3s include the opening cysteine and the closing phenylalanine or tryptophan. A D gene is named only where the DNA matches it firmly. A row's size may be missing; if present it is once, few, many or a size class.

>TRBD2|.|TRBJ2-1|TRBV27
CASSGLREAGGSYNEQFF
TGTGCCAGCAGTGGACTCAGGGAAGCGGGAGGATCCTACAATGAGCAGTTCTTC
>.|.|TRBJ2-3|TRBV19
CASSISTRRKTTDTQYF
TGTGCCAGTAGTATTAGTACTAGGAGAAAAACTACAGATACGCAGTATTTT
>TRBD1|.|TRBJ1-2|TRBV30
CAWSVRGGGAGGYTF
TGTGCCTGGAGTGTACGTGGAGGGGGCGCAGGTGGCTACACCTTC
>.|.|TRBJ2-4|TRBV29-1
CSVEVGASGLAKNIQYF
TGCAGCGTTGAAGTGGGCGCCAGCGGGCTAGCCAAAAACATTCAGTACTTC
>.|once|TRBJ2-5|TRBV7-9
CASSQQGDEETQYF
TGTGCCAGCAGCCAACAGGGAGATGAAGAGACCCAGTACTTC
>TRBD2|.|TRBJ2-3|TRBV2
CASRTPGLATGDTQYF
TGTGCCAGCAGAACGCCCGGACTAGCCACAGGAGATACGCAGTATTTT
>.|.|TRBJ2-5|TRBV28
CASSPWTHQRQETQYF
TGTGCCAGCAGCCCTTGGACTCACCAGAGGCAAGAGACCCAGTACTTC
>TRBD2|.|TRBJ2-1|TRBV6-5
CASSYQREGGDEQFF
TGTGCCAGCAGTTACCAGCGGGAGGGCGGGGATGAGCAGTTCTTC
>.|.|TRBJ2-3|TRBV4-1
CASSQPLSGPRDTQYF
TGCGCCAGCAGCCAACCTCTTAGCGGACCTCGGGATACGCAGTATTTT
>TRBD1|once|TRBJ1-1|TRBV5-1
CASSGQGGNTEAFF
TGCGCCAGCAGCGGACAGGGGGGGAACACTGAAGCTTTCTTT
>.|.|TRBJ2-7|TRBV6-5
CASSRESEQYF
TGTGCCAGCAGTAGGGAGTCCGAGCAGTACTTC
>.|.|TRBJ2-7|TRBV4-1
CASSLRTESSYEQYF
TGCGCCAGCAGCTTGCGGACAGAGAGCTCCTACGAGCAGTACTTC
>.|few|TRBJ1-3|TRBV4-1
CASSPPGQISGNTIYF
TGCGCCAGCAGCCCACCGGGACAAATCTCTGGAAACACCATATATTTT
>TRBD2|.|TRBJ2-7|TRBV29-1
CSVGRSGRANEQYF
TGCAGCGTTGGACGTAGCGGGAGGGCCAACGAGCAGTACTTC
>.|.|TRBJ1-4|TRBV11-2
CASSLSEPRRSEKLFF
TGTGCCAGCAGCTTATCGGAGCCAAGAAGGAGCGAAAAACTGTTTTTT
>TRBD2|.|TRBJ2-3|TRBV11-3
CARTPPSGRTTDTQYF
TGTGCCCGCACCCCACCTAGCGGACGTACCACAGATACGCAGTATTTT
>.|.|TRBJ1-6|TRBV4-2
CASSLRGTSPGALHF
TGTGCCAGCAGCCTTCGAGGGACCTCACCGGGGGCCCTCCACTTT
>TRBD1|once|TRBJ2-7|TRBV7-9
CASSSDRVYEQYF
TGTGCCAGCAGTTCAGACAGGGTGTACGAGCAGTACTTC
>TRBD1|.|TRBJ1-4|TRBV7-6
CASSLVGQGGEKLFF
TGTGCCAGCAGCTTAGTGGGACAGGGCGGTGAAAAACTGTTTTTT
>TRBD1|once|TRBJ2-1|TRBV10-3
CAIKGGDRGGSDEQFF
TGTGCCATCAAAGGGGGGGACAGGGGGGGTAGCGATGAGCAGTTCTTC
>.|.|TRBJ2-1|TRBV7-3
CASSLNAGGNEQFF
TGTGCCAGCAGCTTAAATGCAGGGGGGAATGAGCAGTTCTTC
>.|.|TRBJ1-3|TRBV7-4
CASSYGLCSGNTIYF
TGTGCCAGCAGCTATGGACTGTGCTCTGGAAACACCATATATTTT
>TRBD1|.|TRBJ1-1|TRBV5-1
CASSFDRGKSEAFF
TGCGCCAGCAGCTTTGACAGGGGGAAGTCTGAAGCTTTCTTT
>.|.|TRBJ1-5|TRBV11-2
CASSLRGEHQPQHF
TGTGCCAGCAGCTTGCGGGGGGAACATCAGCCCCAGCATTTT
>TRBD2|.|TRBJ2-7|TRBV2
CASSDPTGGPYEQYF
TGTGCCAGCAGTGATCCTACGGGAGGACCCTACGAGCAGTACTTC
>.|once|TRBJ2-1|TRBV28
CASSFSRGTFF
TGTGCCAGCAGCTTTTCCAGGGGAACGTTCTTC
>TRBD2|few|TRBJ2-1|TRBV28
CASSLPPTSGVILDEQFF
TGTGCCAGCAGTTTACCCCCGACTAGCGGGGTCATCCTCGATGAGCAGTTCTTC
>TRBD1|.|TRBJ2-5|TRBV6-1
CASSVDRGSSQETQYF
TGTGCCAGCAGTGTAGACAGGGGGTCCTCTCAAGAGACCCAGTACTTC
>TRBD1|.|TRBJ2-2|TRBV7-7
CASELRQSGTGGTGELFF
TGTGCTAGCGAACTGCGACAATCCGGGACAGGGGGCACCGGGGAGCTGTTTTTT
>.|.|TRBJ2-2|TRBV11-2
CASRNRVTGELFF
TGTGCCAGCAGGAACAGGGTGACCGGGGAGCTGTTTTTT